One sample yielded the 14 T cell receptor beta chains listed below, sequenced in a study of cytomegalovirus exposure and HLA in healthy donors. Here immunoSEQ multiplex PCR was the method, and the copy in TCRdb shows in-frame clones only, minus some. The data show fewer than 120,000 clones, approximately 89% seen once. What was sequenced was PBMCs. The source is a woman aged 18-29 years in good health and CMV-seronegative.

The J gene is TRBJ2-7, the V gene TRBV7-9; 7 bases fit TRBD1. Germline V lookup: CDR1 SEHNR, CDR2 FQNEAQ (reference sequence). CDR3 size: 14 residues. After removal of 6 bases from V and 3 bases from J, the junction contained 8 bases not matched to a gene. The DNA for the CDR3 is TGTGCCAGCAGTCTCAGGGACAGCCGCTACGAGCAGTACTTC. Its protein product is CASSLRDSRYEQYF. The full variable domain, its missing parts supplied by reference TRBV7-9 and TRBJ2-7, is DTGVSQNPRHKITKRGQNVTFRCDPISEHNRLYWYRQTLGQGPEFLTYFQNEAQLEKSRLLSDRFSAERPKGSFSTLEIQRTEQGDSAMYLCASSLRDSRYEQYFGPGTRLTVT.

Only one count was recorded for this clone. CDR3 amino acids: CASSLGGGGSSYEQYF. CDR3 nucleotides: TGTGCCAGCAGCTTGGGAGGGGGGGGAAGCTCCTACGAGCAGTACTTC. The chain couples TRBV5-4 to TRBJ2-7; TRBD2 might be the D (7 bases). The CDR3 loop spans 16 amino acids. The V and J ends lost 0 bases and 0 bases respectively, with 13 bases between them. Germline CDR1 reads SGHNT; CDR2 reads YYREEE (reference sequence).

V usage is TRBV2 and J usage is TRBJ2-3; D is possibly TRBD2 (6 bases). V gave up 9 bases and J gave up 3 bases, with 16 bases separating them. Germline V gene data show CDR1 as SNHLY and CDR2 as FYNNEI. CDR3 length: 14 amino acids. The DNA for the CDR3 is TGTGCCAGTGAGGGACTCCGCGTTACAGATACGCAGTATTTT. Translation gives CASEGLRVTDTQYF. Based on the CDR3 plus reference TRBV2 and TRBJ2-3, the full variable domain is EPEVTQTPSHQVTQMGQEVILRCVPISNHLYFYWYRQILGQKVEFLVSFYNNEISEKSEIFDDQFSVERPDGSNFTLKIRSTKLEDSAMYFCASEGLRVTDTQYFGPGTRLTVL.

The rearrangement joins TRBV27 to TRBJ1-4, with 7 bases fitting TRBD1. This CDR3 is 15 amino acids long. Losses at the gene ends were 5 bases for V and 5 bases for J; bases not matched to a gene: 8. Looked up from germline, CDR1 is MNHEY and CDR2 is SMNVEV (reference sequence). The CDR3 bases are TGTGCCAGCAGTCCCGCGACAGGGTTAAATGAAAAACTGTTTTTT. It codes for CASSPATGLNEKLFF.

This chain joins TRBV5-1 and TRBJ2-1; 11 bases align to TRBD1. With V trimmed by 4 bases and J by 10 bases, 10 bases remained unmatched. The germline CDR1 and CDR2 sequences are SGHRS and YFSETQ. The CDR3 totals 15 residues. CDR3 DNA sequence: TGCGCCAGCAGCACCGGGACAGGGGGGGCGCGCGAGCAGTTCTTC. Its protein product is CASSTGTGGAREQFF.

CDR3 region: CASSVGGTKYNEQFF. CDR3 nucleotides: TGTGCCAGCAGCGTAGGGGGGACAAAATACAATGAGCAGTTCTTC. The chain couples TRBV9 to TRBJ2-1; tentatively, D is TRBD1 (6 bases). The V gene's germline CDR1 is SGDLS and CDR2 YYNGEE. The CDR3 has 15 amino acids. Trimming pared 0 bases from V and 4 bases from J, leaving 11 bases between.

The CDR3 protein is CASSYGQGNYEQYF. The CDR3 DNA reads TGTGCCAGCAGCTACGGACAGGGTAACTACGAGCAGTACTTC. This chain connects TRBV5-6 to TRBJ2-7, with 8 bases fitting TRBD1. This CDR3 is 14 amino acids long. V shed 3 bases and J 3 bases; nucleotides not matched to a gene: 5. CDR1 and CDR2 from the germline V gene are SGHDT and YYEEEE.

This chain's CDR3 is CASSRTGGNNQPQHF. The CDR3 bases are TGTGCCAGCAGCCGAACAGGGGGCAACAATCAGCCCCAGCATTTT. This chain joins TRBV7-9 and TRBJ1-5; the match to TRBD1 covers 9 bases. The ends lost 5 bases at V and 3 bases at J; junction bases unmatched: 5. The germline gives CDR1 SEHNR, CDR2 FQNEAQ (reference sequence). CDR3 size: 15 residues. The whole variable domain, filled in from reference TRBV7-9 and TRBJ1-5, reads DTGVSQNPRHKITKRGQNVTFRCDPISEHNRLYWYRQTLGQGPEFLTYFQNEAQLEKSRLLSDRFSAERPKGSFSTLEIQRTEQGDSAMYLCASSRTGGNNQPQHFGDGTRLSIL.

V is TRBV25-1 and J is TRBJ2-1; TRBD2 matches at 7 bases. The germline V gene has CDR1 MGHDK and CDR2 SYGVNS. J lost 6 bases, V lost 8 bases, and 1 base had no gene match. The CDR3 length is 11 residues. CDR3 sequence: CASERGNEQFF. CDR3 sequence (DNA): TGTGCCAGCGAGCGGGGCAATGAGCAGTTCTTC.

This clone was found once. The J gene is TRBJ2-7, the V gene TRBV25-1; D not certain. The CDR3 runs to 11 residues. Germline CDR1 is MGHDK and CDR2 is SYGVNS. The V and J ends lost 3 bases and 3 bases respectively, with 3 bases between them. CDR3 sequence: CASSDHYEQYF. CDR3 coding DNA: TGTGCCAGCAGTGACCACTACGAGCAGTACTTC.

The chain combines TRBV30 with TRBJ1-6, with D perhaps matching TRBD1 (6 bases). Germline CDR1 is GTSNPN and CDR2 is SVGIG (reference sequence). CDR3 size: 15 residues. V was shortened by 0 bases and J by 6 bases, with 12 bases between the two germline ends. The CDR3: CAWSVDSSLNSPLHF. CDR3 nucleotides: TGTGCCTGGAGTGTGGACAGCTCGCTTAATTCACCCCTCCACTTT.

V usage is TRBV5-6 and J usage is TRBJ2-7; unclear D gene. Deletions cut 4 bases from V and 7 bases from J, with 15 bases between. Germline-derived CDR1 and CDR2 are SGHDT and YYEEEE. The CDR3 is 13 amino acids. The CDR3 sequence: CASSGGLLREQYF. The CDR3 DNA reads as TGTGCCAGCAGCGGCGGTCTCTTACGAGAGCAGTACTTC.

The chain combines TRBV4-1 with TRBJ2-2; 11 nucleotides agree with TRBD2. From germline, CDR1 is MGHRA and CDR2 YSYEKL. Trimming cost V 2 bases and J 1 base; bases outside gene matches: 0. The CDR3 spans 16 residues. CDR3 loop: CASSQTSGGNTGELFF. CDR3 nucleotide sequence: TGCGCCAGCAGCCAAACTAGCGGGGGGAACACCGGGGAGCTGTTTTTT.

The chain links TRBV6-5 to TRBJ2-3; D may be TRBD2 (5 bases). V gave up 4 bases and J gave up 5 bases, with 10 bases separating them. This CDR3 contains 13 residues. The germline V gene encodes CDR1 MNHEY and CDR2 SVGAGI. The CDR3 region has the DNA TGTGCCAGCAGTTGGGAAGGAGGAGATACGCAGTATTTT. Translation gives CASSWEGGDTQYF.